This entry describes one TCR beta chain. The antigen is not known. This CDR3 has 13 amino acids. V lost 5 bases, J lost 7 bases, and 7 bases stayed unmatched. The germline gives CDR1 LNHDA, CDR2 SQIVND (reference sequence). This sample is drawn from a study of coeliac disease. Findings of the study overall: The authors considered this approach unsuitable for unbiased detection of gliadin-specific T cells. Intraepithelial and lamina propria fractions were not highly pure, so cross-contamination was possible.

The data were produced by immunoSEQ multiplex PCR, yet TCRdb's version contains in-frame clones alone and is incomplete. The table lists 4,000 to 5,000 clones, around 57% of them singletons. The chain is built from TRBV19 and TRBJ1-2; 7 bases align to TRBD1. This clonotype was obtained from a woman aged 70-85 years with celiac disease. Specimen: lamina propria lymphocytes from the gut. The DNA of the CDR3 is TGTGCCAGTAGTTTGCGACAGGGTGGTGGCTACACCTTC. It specifies CASSLRQGGGYTF.